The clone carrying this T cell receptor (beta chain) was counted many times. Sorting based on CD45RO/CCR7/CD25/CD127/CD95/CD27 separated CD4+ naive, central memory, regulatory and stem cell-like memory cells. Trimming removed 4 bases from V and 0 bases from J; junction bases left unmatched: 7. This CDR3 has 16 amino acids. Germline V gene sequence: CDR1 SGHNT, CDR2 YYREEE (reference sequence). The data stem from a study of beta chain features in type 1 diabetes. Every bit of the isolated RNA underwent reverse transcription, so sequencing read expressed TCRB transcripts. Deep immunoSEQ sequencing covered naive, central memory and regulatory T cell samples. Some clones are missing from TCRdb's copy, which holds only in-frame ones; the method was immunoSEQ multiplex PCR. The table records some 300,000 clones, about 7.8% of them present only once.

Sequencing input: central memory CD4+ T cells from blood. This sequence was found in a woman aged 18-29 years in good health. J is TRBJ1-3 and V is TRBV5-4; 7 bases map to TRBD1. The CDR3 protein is CASSEGQLTSGNTIYF. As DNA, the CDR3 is TGTGCCAGCAGCGAGGGACAGCTCACCTCTGGAAACACCATATATTTT.